A single sample gave rise to the 27 T cell receptor beta chains below, sequenced in a study of cytomegalovirus exposure and HLA in healthy donors. 13 Jbeta primers and 60 Vbeta primers were used for the PCR. Some clones are missing from TCRdb's copy, which holds only in-frame ones; the method was immunoSEQ multiplex PCR. This listing includes tens of thousands of clones. The source material was PBMCs. These TCRs come from a female donor in good health and CMV-seropositive.

The rearrangement joins TRBV15 to TRBJ1-4; 8 positions agree with TRBD1. V lost 2 bases to trimming and J lost 7 bases; unmatched junction nucleotides: 6. Germline lookup yields CDR1 LNHNV and CDR2 YYDKDF (reference sequence). This CDR3 is 15 amino acids long. The CDR3 sequence is CATSRSRGTGEKLFF. The CDR3 region has the DNA TGTGCCACCAGCAGAAGCAGGGGGACAGGTGAAAAACTGTTTTTT.

This chain joins TRBV10-3 and TRBJ2-7; D might be TRBD2 (5 bases). CDR3 length: 15 amino acids. The V and J ends lost 3 bases and 1 base respectively, with 13 bases between them. Germline V lookup: CDR1 ENHRY, CDR2 SYGVKD. CDR3 nucleotides: TGTGCCATCAGTGACGCCGGGAAGCCTTCCTACGAGCAGTACTTC. It yields the protein CAISDAGKPSYEQYF.

Of note for this clone: One end of the junction does not line up with germline, which may come from a read error. The V gene is TRBV4-2, the J gene TRBJ2-7, with 7 positions matching TRBD2. CDR1 is LGHNA, CDR2 YNFKEQ, per germline. This CDR3 is 14 amino acids long. The CDR3 spells CASSQDLGRETVNF. CDR3 nucleotides: TGTGCCAGCAGCCAAGATCTCGGGCGGGAGACAGTGAACTTC.

V is TRBV18 and J is TRBJ2-5, with D unresolved. This CDR3 has 13 residues. The germline V gene has CDR1 KGHSH and CDR2 LQKENI. Trimming stripped 0 bases from V and 2 bases from J, with 4 bases between. CDR3 sequence: CASSPPSQETQYF. CDR3 nucleotides: TGTGCCAGCTCACCACCGAGTCAAGAGACCCAGTACTTC. The whole variable domain, filled in from reference TRBV18 and TRBJ2-5, reads NAGVMQNPRHLVRRRGQEARLRCSPMKGHSHVYWYRQLPEEGLKFMVYLQKENIIDESGMPKERFSAEFPKEGPSILRIQQVVRGDSAAYFCASSPPSQETQYFGPGTRLLVL.

The rearrangement joins TRBV28 to TRBJ2-7; the D gene is possibly TRBD2 (5 bases). V lost 4 bases and J lost 4, with 5 bases in between. This CDR3 spans 11 amino acids. Per the germline V gene, CDR1 is MDHEN and CDR2 is SYDVKM. CDR3 amino acids: CASSSGYEQYF. CDR3 sequence (DNA): TGTGCCAGCAGTTCGGGGTACGAGCAGTACTTC.

The V and J genes are TRBV4-1 and TRBJ2-2, with TRBD2 matching over 14 bases. Germline values: CDR1 MGHRA, CDR2 YSYEKL. The CDR3 covers 18 residues. The V gene end was trimmed by 5 bases and the J gene end by 0 bases; junction bases not matched to a gene: 5. CDR3 sequence reads: CASSKTSGGAANTGELFF. DNA of the CDR3: TGCGCCAGCAGCAAGACTAGCGGGGGGGCCGCGAACACCGGGGAGCTGTTTTTT.

The genes are TRBV6-6 and TRBJ1-1; no clear D. Trimming pared 6 bases from V and 1 base from J, leaving 9 bases between. CDR1 and CDR2 (germline): MNHNY, SVGAGI (reference sequence). The CDR3 loop spans 13 amino acids. As DNA, the CDR3 is TGTGCCAGCAGCCTGGGCCAGAACACTGAAGCTTTCTTT. Translating it yields CASSLGQNTEAFF.

This chain joins TRBV5-1 and TRBJ1-6; no firm D call. V lost 1 base, J lost 5 bases, and 13 bases lay in between. The CDR3 length is 16 residues. Per the germline V gene, CDR1 is SGHRS and CDR2 is YFSETQ. CDR3 residues: CASSLWAGINNSPLHF. Written as DNA, the CDR3 is TGCGCCAGCAGCTTGTGGGCCGGGATCAATAATTCACCCCTCCACTTT.

The rearrangement joins TRBV4-2 to TRBJ2-2; TRBD2 is a possible D gene (5 bases). The CDR3 consists of 13 residues. Germline V gives CDR1 LGHNA, CDR2 YNFKEQ. V dropped 1 base and J dropped 7 bases, with 7 bases sitting between them. The CDR3 reads CASSQGTFGELFF. The CDR3 DNA reads TGTGCCAGCAGCCAAGGGACTTTCGGGGAGCTGTTTTTT.

The CDR3 nucleotides read TGTGCCAGCCATTCTACGGGACTAGGGTTCCACGAGCAGTACTTC. It yields the protein CASHSTGLGFHEQYF. V is TRBV28 and J is TRBJ2-7; 8 nucleotides line up with TRBD2. The CDR3 covers 15 residues. CDR1 and CDR2 from the germline V gene are MDHEN and SYDVKM. V was pared by 8 bases and J by 5 bases, with 14 bases of the junction left unmatched.

The rearrangement joins TRBV4-3 to TRBJ1-1; 8 bases fit TRBD1. CDR1 is LGHNA and CDR2 is YSLEER in the germline V gene. The CDR3 runs to 15 residues. Trimming cost V 6 bases and J 5 bases; bases outside gene matches: 11. In DNA form, the CDR3 reads TGCGCCAGCAGTCCAACCTTGACAGGGGAGACTGAAGCTTTCTTT. Its translation is CASSPTLTGETEAFF.

The genes are TRBV23-1 and TRBJ2-5; D is possibly TRBD2 (5 bases). TRBV23-1 is an open reading frame, and its role is uncertain. This CDR3 is built from 19 residues. V dropped 0 bases and J dropped 1 base, with 21 bases sitting between them. CDR3 nucleotides: TGCGCCAGCAGTCAATCAAGTAGAGTCTCGGCGGACTTCCAAGAGACCCAGTACTTC. This gives the protein CASSQSSRVSADFQETQYF.

V is TRBV4-3 and J is TRBJ2-1; TRBD2 matches 8 bases. The germline V gene encodes CDR1 LGHNA and CDR2 YSLEER. This CDR3 comprises 16 residues. Unmatched junction bases numbered 13, after V lost 2 bases and J lost 10 bases. In DNA form, the CDR3 reads TGCGCCAGCAGCCAATCACCGGGACTAGTCGCAGAGGAGCAGTTCTTC. Protein sequence: CASSQSPGLVAEEQFF.

The chain has TRBV5-6 and TRBJ2-1, with 7 bases aligning to TRBD1. Germline values: CDR1 SGHDT, CDR2 YYEEEE. With 3 bases clipped from V and 5 bases from J, the junction kept 2 bases outside the gene matches. CDR3 length: 13 amino acids. The CDR3 here is CASSWDSNNEQFF. Here the CDR3 DNA reads TGTGCCAGCAGCTGGGACAGCAACAATGAGCAGTTCTTC.

The chain is built from TRBV18 and TRBJ1-1; D unclear. V was cut by 0 bases and J by 1 base, with 9 bases left in between. Germline CDR1 is KGHSH and CDR2 is LQKENI. The CDR3 covers 15 residues. This chain's CDR3 is CASSPPGSGNTEAFF. The CDR3 nucleotides are TGTGCCAGCTCACCACCAGGGAGTGGGAACACTGAAGCTTTCTTT.

For the CDR3, the DNA is TGTGCCAGCAGTGAAGCTATCTCCTACGAGCAGTACTTC. It encodes CASSEAISYEQYF. The rearrangement uses TRBV6-1 and TRBJ2-7; D remains ambiguous. The length of the CDR3 is 13 residues. V lost 0 bases and J lost 0, with 3 bases in between. The germline V gene encodes CDR1 MNHNS and CDR2 SASEGT.

The chain carries TRBV7-9 and TRBJ2-5, with a tentative D call TRBD1 (5 bases). The CDR3 spans 16 residues. V was cut by 5 bases and J by 0 bases, with 16 bases left in between. CDR1 and CDR2 from the germline V gene are SEHNR and FQNEAQ (reference sequence). Here the CDR3 reads CASSTRRASYQETQYF. Here the CDR3 DNA reads TGTGCCAGCAGCACTCGCAGGGCGTCTTACCAAGAGACCCAGTACTTC.

The chain is built from TRBV9 and TRBJ2-1; no reliable D call. Trimming stripped 4 bases from V and 0 bases from J, with 11 bases between. Per germline, CDR1 SGDLS and CDR2 YYNGEE. This CDR3 region has 15 residues. CDR3 loop: CASSTTGSSYNEQFF. The CDR3 DNA reads TGTGCCAGCAGCACGACGGGTAGCTCCTACAATGAGCAGTTCTTC. Full variable domain (missing parts from reference TRBV9 and TRBJ2-1): DSGVTQTPKHLITATGQRVTLRCSPRSGDLSVYWYQQSLDQGLQFLIQYYNGEERAKGNILERFSAQQFPDLHSELNLSSLELGDSALYFCASSTTGSSYNEQFFGPGTRLTVL.

V is TRBV28 and J is TRBJ1-1; a weak D match, TRBD1 (6 bases). This CDR3 contains 15 residues. The germline gives CDR1 MDHEN, CDR2 SYDVKM. V lost 1 base to trimming and J lost 5 bases, with 14 bases between them. CDR3 sequence reads: CASSLSPLDRTEAFF. As DNA, the CDR3 is TGTGCCAGCAGTTTATCCCCCCTGGACAGAACTGAAGCTTTCTTT.

The rearrangement joins TRBV10-3 to TRBJ2-7; weak D call: TRBD1 (6 bases). The CDR3 contains 15 residues. Deletions cut 5 bases from V and 2 bases from J, with 16 bases between. Germline CDR1 and CDR2: ENHRY and SYGVKD. The CDR3 sequence: CAISSPGHKPYEQYF. Written as DNA, the CDR3 is TGTGCCATCAGTTCCCCGGGACACAAGCCCTACGAGCAGTACTTC.

The chain joins TRBV5-6 to TRBJ1-3; tentatively, D is TRBD1 (6 bases). V was cut by 3 bases and J by 6 bases, with 7 bases left in between. The length of the CDR3 is 12 residues. From germline, CDR1 is SGHDT and CDR2 YYEEEE. The chain's CDR3 is CASSWDINTIYF. CDR3 DNA sequence: TGTGCCAGCAGCTGGGACATAAACACCATATATTTT.

Comments on this clone: The germline gene is not matched at one end of the junction; a read error may be the cause. The genes are TRBV5-1 and TRBJ2-7; 8 bases align to TRBD1. The CDR3 covers 14 residues. The germline V gene encodes CDR1 SGHRS and CDR2 YFSETQ. The CDR3 loop reads CASSFGQGSYEQYF. DNA of the CDR3: TGCGCCAGTAGCTTCGGACAGGGTTCCTACGAGCAGTACTTC.

Concerning this clone: Because it lacks the conserved phenylalanine or tryptophan at the end, this CDR3 is likely a read error. The chain carries TRBV29-1 and TRBJ2-7; TRBD1 matches at 9 bases. CDR3 size: 13 residues. The germline gives CDR1 SQVTM, CDR2 ANQGSEA. Trimming cost V 6 bases and J 9 bases; bases outside gene matches: 12. The CDR3 DNA reads as TGCAGCGTAGAGAGCGGGACAGGGAGGAGGCAGTACCTC. Translation: CSVESGTGRRQYL.

This sequence joins TRBV7-2 and TRBJ2-2, with TRBD1 as a possible D gene (5 bases). The V and J ends lost 1 base and 1 base respectively, with 10 bases between them. The CDR3 runs 16 residues. Germline loops: CDR1 SGHTA, CDR2 FQGNSA. This chain's CDR3 is CASSLGGQWNTGELFF. DNA of the CDR3: TGTGCCAGCAGCTTAGGCGGACAATGGAACACCGGGGAGCTGTTTTTT.

J is TRBJ1-1 and V is TRBV29-1, with 9 bases identical to TRBD1. Germline V CDR1 and CDR2: SQVTM, ANQGSEA. The CDR3 length is 10 residues. V shed 6 bases and J 10 bases; nucleotides not matched to a gene: 3. The chain's CDR3 is CSVLDRGAFF. The CDR3, as DNA: TGCAGCGTGCTGGACAGGGGAGCTTTCTTT.

This chain uses TRBV27 with TRBJ1-1; no firm D call. V lost 3 bases, J lost 4 bases, and 12 bases lay in between. This CDR3 is 14 amino acids long. Germline lookup yields CDR1 MNHEY and CDR2 SMNVEV (reference sequence). The CDR3 DNA is TGTGCCAGCAGTTTCGGGATCAAAGGCACTGAAGCTTTCTTT. This sequence encodes CASSFGIKGTEAFF.

The gene calls are TRBV2 and TRBJ1-2; a weak D match, TRBD1 (5 bases). The V gene lost 2 bases and the J gene lost 6 bases, with 13 bases spanning the gap. The CDR3 extends over 14 amino acids. The V gene's germline CDR1 is SNHLY and CDR2 FYNNEI. The CDR3 sequence: CASSERPGRNGYTF. The CDR3 nucleotides read TGTGCCAGCAGTGAACGTCCAGGGAGGAATGGCTACACCTTC.